This entry lists 7 T cell receptor beta chains sequenced from one sample in a study of shared clonotypes between healthy human individuals. Profiling relied on immunoSEQ multiplex PCR, and the TCRdb table lists in-frame clones only, not all of them. The sample contains 2 million to 2.5 million clones, approximately 93% of which appear only once. The specimen was naive CD4+ T cells from PBMCs. Subset defined: CD45RA+ positively selected. Receptor source: a man younger than 30 in good health. Some clones in this sample may be carry-over from other donors' samples.

V usage is TRBV9 and J usage is TRBJ2-2; D not resolved. CDR3 length: 15 residues. Germline V gene data show CDR1 as SGDLS and CDR2 as YYNGEE. V lost 0 bases, J lost 3 bases, and 9 bases lay in between. In DNA form, the CDR3 reads TGTGCCAGCAGCGTAGCCCGATCGGACACCGGGGAGCTGTTTTTT. Its protein is CASSVARSDTGELFF. Complete variable domain (other parts from reference TRBV9 and TRBJ2-2): DSGVTQTPKHLITATGQRVTLRCSPRSGDLSVYWYQQSLDQGLQFLIQYYNGEERAKGNILERFSAQQFPDLHSELNLSSLELGDSALYFCASSVARSDTGELFFGEGSRLTVL.

The V gene is TRBV7-3, the J gene TRBJ2-5; 9 bases fit TRBD1. The CDR3 has 14 amino acids. Germline V gives CDR1 SGHTA, CDR2 FQGTGA. J was trimmed by 1 base and V by 5 bases; bases with no gene match: 2. As DNA, the CDR3 is TGTGCCAGCAGCAGGGACAGGGCCCAAGAGACCCAGTACTTC. Its translation is CASSRDRAQETQYF. The full variable domain, its missing parts supplied by reference TRBV7-3 and TRBJ2-5, is GAGVSQTPSNKVTEKGKYVELRCDPISGHTALYWYRQSLGQGPEFLIYFQGTGAADDSGLPNDRFFAVRPEGSVSTLKIQRTERGDSAVYLCASSRDRAQETQYFGPGTRLLVL.

The chain is built from TRBV28 and TRBJ2-5; a possible D gene is TRBD1 (6 bases). Trimming pared 8 bases from V and 9 bases from J, leaving 19 bases between. Germline CDR1 is MDHEN and CDR2 is SYDVKM. This CDR3 spans 13 amino acids. Here the CDR3 DNA reads TGTGCCAGCGGGGTGGGGGCCCCCTGGGCCCAGTACTTC. Amino acid sequence: CASGVGAPWAQYF.

The gene calls are TRBV7-8 and TRBJ2-1; TRBD2 matches at 8 bases. Germline lookup yields CDR1 SGHVS and CDR2 FQNEAQ. Trimming cost V 2 bases and J 9 bases; bases outside gene matches: 0. This CDR3 contains 12 residues. The CDR3 region is CASSLSGGEQFF. The DNA of the CDR3 is TGTGCCAGCAGCTTAAGCGGGGGTGAGCAGTTCTTC.

This chain connects TRBV29-1 to TRBJ2-2, with 7 bases fitting TRBD2. The V gene end was trimmed by 6 bases and the J gene end by 4 bases; junction bases not matched to a gene: 8. This CDR3 spans 14 amino acids. Germline CDR1 is SQVTM and CDR2 is ANQGSEA. CDR3 residues: CSVLALIPTGELFF. CDR3 nucleotides: TGCAGCGTACTAGCGCTTATCCCCACCGGGGAGCTGTTTTTT.

In DNA form, the CDR3 reads TGTGCCACCAGGGGGGGAGGGAACACTGAAGCTTTCTTT. Amino acid sequence: CATRGGGNTEAFF. The rearrangement joins TRBV15 to TRBJ1-1; D perhaps matches TRBD1 (5 bases). Germline V lookup: CDR1 LNHNV, CDR2 YYDKDF (reference sequence). CDR3 length equals 13 residues. V was trimmed by 6 bases and J by 1 base, leaving 9 bases between them.

The rearrangement joins TRBV7-9 to TRBJ1-3; D is uncertain. Per the germline V gene, CDR1 is SEHNR and CDR2 is FQNEAQ (reference sequence). Between the trimmed V and J ends, which lost 8 bases and 0 bases, there was a span of 8 bases. The CDR3 totals 13 residues. The CDR3 here is CASVSNSGNTIYF. Written as DNA, the CDR3 is TGTGCCAGCGTCTCGAACTCTGGAAACACCATATATTTT.